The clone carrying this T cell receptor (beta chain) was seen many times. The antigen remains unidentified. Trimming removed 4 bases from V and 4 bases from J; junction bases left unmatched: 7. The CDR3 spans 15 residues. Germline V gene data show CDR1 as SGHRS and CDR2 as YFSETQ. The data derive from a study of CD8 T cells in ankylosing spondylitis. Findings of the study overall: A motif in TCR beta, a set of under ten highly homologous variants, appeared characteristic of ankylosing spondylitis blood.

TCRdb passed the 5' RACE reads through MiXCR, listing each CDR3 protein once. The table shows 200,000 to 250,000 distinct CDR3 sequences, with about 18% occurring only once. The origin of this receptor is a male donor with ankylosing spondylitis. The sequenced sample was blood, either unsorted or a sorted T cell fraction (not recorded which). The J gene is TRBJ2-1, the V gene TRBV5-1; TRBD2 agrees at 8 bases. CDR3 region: CASSLSGGQYNEQFF. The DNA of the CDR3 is TGCGCCAGCAGCCTAAGCGGGGGACAATACAATGAGCAGTTCTTC.